Below, 12 T cell receptor beta chains from the same sample are listed, as sequenced in a study of T-cell memory formation after mild COVID-19. TCRdb processed the 5' RACE reads anew with MiXCR; each CDR3 protein has one entry. The sample yields hundreds of thousands of distinct CDR3 sequences, roughly 25% seen once. The sequenced sample was PBMCs or a T cell subset sorted from them (not recorded which). The origin of the receptors is an adult woman who had mild COVID-19 (a few samples of this study predate the infection). Cell type and time point are not known.

V usage is TRBV7-8 and J usage is TRBJ2-5, with D tentatively TRBD1 (6 bases). The CDR3 loop spans 13 amino acids. Germline CDR1 reads SGHVS; CDR2 reads FQNEAQ. Between the trimmed V and J ends, which lost 4 bases and 8 bases, there was a span of 14 bases. DNA for the CDR3: TGTGCCAGCAGCTCAGGGGTGAGCTCTACCCAGTACTTC. Its protein is CASSSGVSSTQYF.

The chain employs TRBV25-1 and TRBJ2-5, with 12 bases fitting TRBD2. The length of the CDR3 is 15 residues. V trimming: 0 bases; J trimming: 5 bases; junction bases outside the gene matches: 1. Germline values: CDR1 MGHDK, CDR2 SYGVNS. This CDR3 reads CASSEYGTSGETQYF. The DNA for the CDR3 is TGTGCCAGCAGTGAATACGGGACTAGCGGGGAGACCCAGTACTTC.

A few counts support this clonotype. The chain links TRBV27 to TRBJ2-7; 10 nucleotides align to TRBD1. CDR3 length equals 15 residues. With 7 bases clipped from V and 4 bases from J, the junction kept 10 bases outside the gene matches. The germline V gene encodes CDR1 MNHEY and CDR2 SMNVEV (reference sequence). The CDR3 is CASTLSGTGDYEQYF. For the CDR3, the DNA is TGTGCCAGCACCCTCAGTGGGACAGGGGATTACGAGCAGTACTTC.

This clonotype was seen many times. The chain uses TRBV18 and TRBJ2-7, with 11 bases fitting TRBD2. The CDR3 is made up of 16 amino acids. Germline CDR1 is KGHSH and CDR2 is LQKENI. V lost 2 bases to trimming and J lost 4 bases; unmatched junction nucleotides: 7. In DNA, the CDR3 is TGTGCCAGCTCACCAAGGATTAGCGGGAGGGTATACGAGCAGTACTTC. Protein: CASSPRISGRVYEQYF.

V is TRBV7-9 and J is TRBJ2-7; 12 bases are a match to TRBD1. V was pared by 5 bases and J by 4 bases, with 6 bases of the junction left unmatched. Germline CDR1 SEHNR, CDR2 FQNEAQ (reference sequence). The CDR3 is made up of 15 amino acids. As DNA, the CDR3 is TGTGCCAGCAGCCAAGGGACAGGGGGCTTATACGAGCAGTACTTC. Protein product: CASSQGTGGLYEQYF.

The rearrangement links TRBV27 to TRBJ2-7, with TRBD2 identical over 9 bases. Germline V gene lookup returns CDR1 MNHEY and CDR2 SMNVEV (reference sequence). This CDR3 comprises 15 residues. J gave up 3 bases and V 0 bases, and 3 bases lay outside the gene matches. The CDR3 loop reads CASSLSAGGLYEQYF. In DNA, the CDR3 is TGTGCCAGCAGTTTATCAGCGGGGGGTCTCTACGAGCAGTACTTC.

This clonotype appeared many times. J is TRBJ2-2 and V is TRBV20-1; 7 nucleotides match TRBD2. Germline values: CDR1 DFQATT, CDR2 SNEGSKA (reference sequence). The ends lost 1 base at V and 5 bases at J; junction bases unmatched: 10. The CDR3 totals 16 residues. CDR3 protein: CSARGSLAGVTGELFF. The CDR3 DNA reads TGCAGTGCTAGAGGGTCTCTTGCGGGGGTGACCGGGGAGCTGTTTTTT.

Only a few counts were recorded for this clonotype. The chain joins TRBV12-5 to TRBJ1-5; weak D call: TRBD1 (5 bases). This CDR3 has 13 amino acids. Germline CDR1 reads LGHNT; CDR2 reads FRNRAP. Trimming took off 6 bases at V and 6 bases at J, with 12 bases between the two ends. The chain's CDR3 is CASGPGLGQPQHF. CDR3 sequence (DNA): TGTGCTAGTGGCCCGGGGCTCGGTCAGCCCCAGCATTTT.

The gene calls are TRBV6-6 and TRBJ2-7; 9 nucleotides match TRBD1. This CDR3 region has 12 residues. Germline V lookup: CDR1 MNHNY, CDR2 SVGAGI (reference sequence). V dropped 7 bases and J dropped 5; count of bases not matched to a gene: 3. In DNA form, the CDR3 reads TGTGCCAGCAAGGGGGACAGGGACGAGCAGTACTTC. Residues: CASKGDRDEQYF.

The chain has TRBV7-3 and TRBJ2-2; D may be TRBD1 or TRBD2 (5 bases each). Trimming took off 5 bases at V and 4 bases at J, with 14 bases between the two ends. In germline, CDR1 is SGHTA, CDR2 FQGTGA. This CDR3 is built from 15 residues. This CDR3 reads CASSQPGQGTGELFF. Written as DNA, the CDR3 is TGTGCCAGCAGCCAGCCGGGGCAGGGCACCGGGGAGCTGTTTTTT.

The chain links TRBV7-9 to TRBJ2-1; the match to TRBD2 covers 9 bases. V lost 0 bases to trimming and J lost 8 bases; unmatched junction nucleotides: 2. This CDR3 region has 14 residues. Germline CDR1 and CDR2: SEHNR and FQNEAQ (reference sequence). The CDR3 coding sequence is TGTGCCAGCAGCTTAGCTAGCGGGAGCCATGAGCAGTTCTTC. It specifies CASSLASGSHEQFF.

The chain combines TRBV24-1 with TRBJ2-6; unclear D gene. Germline assignment: CDR1 KGHDR and CDR2 SFDVKD. The germline V and J ends were trimmed by 3 bases and 3 bases, with 8 bases remaining between them. There are 15 residues in the CDR3. CDR3 bases: TGTGCCACCAGTGATGGCAGGAATGGGGCCAACGTCCTGACTTTC. Encoded protein: CATSDGRNGANVLTF.